The text below deals with one T cell receptor beta chain. This record belongs to a study of T cells in localized non-small cell lung cancer. Some clones are missing from TCRdb's copy, which holds only in-frame ones; the method was immunoSEQ multiplex PCR. This table has tens of thousands of clones, roughly 84% appearing once. This CDR3 is 16 amino acids long. Germline V CDR1 and CDR2: SGHNT, YYREEE (reference sequence). Germline trimming cut 3 bases from V and 3 bases from J; bases unmatched to any gene: 12. The sequenced sample was peripheral blood, obtained before any cancer treatment. This receptor was taken from a male donor older than 55 with stage I squamous cell lung carcinoma. V gene TRBV5-4 combines with J gene TRBJ2-7; TRBD2 aligns across 7 bases. CDR3 loop: CASSSRGGRSFYEQYF. CDR3 nucleotides: TGTGCCAGCAGCTCCCGGGGAGGGCGCAGCTTCTACGAGCAGTACTTC.